This TCR beta chain stems from a study of CD8+ T cells in alopecia areata. Study summary: Treatment of the treated patients consisted of oral tofacitinib, 5 to 10 mg twice daily.

This clone was found once. What it binds is unknown. RNA, once extracted, was reverse transcribed into cDNA for use as the sequencing template. Produced via immunoSEQ multiplex PCR; TCRdb's table is partial and in-frame only. The sample lists some 150,000 clones, about 70% occurring once. The CDR3 loop spans 20 amino acids. Germline V gene lookup returns CDR1 SGHRS and CDR2 YFSETQ. V lost 2 bases to trimming and J lost 1 base; unmatched junction nucleotides: 16. The study team obtained lesional scalp punch biopsies and peripheral blood from alopecia areata patients. Overall study findings and caveats: Alopecia totalis/universalis scalp especially showed more expanded CD8+ clones than normal scalp. Possibly because of HLA-related factors, TCR sharing was less clear across patients than in mice.

The sequence came from a human donor with alopecia areata. The gene calls are TRBV5-1 and TRBJ2-2; TRBD2 matches 8 bases. The sample here was CD8+ T cells sorted from blood, taken at week 0. CDR3 sequence reads: CASSFHFPGTRQMNTGELFF. The CDR3 DNA sequence: TGCGCCAGCAGCTTCCACTTCCCTGGGACTAGACAAATGAACACCGGGGAGCTGTTTTTT.